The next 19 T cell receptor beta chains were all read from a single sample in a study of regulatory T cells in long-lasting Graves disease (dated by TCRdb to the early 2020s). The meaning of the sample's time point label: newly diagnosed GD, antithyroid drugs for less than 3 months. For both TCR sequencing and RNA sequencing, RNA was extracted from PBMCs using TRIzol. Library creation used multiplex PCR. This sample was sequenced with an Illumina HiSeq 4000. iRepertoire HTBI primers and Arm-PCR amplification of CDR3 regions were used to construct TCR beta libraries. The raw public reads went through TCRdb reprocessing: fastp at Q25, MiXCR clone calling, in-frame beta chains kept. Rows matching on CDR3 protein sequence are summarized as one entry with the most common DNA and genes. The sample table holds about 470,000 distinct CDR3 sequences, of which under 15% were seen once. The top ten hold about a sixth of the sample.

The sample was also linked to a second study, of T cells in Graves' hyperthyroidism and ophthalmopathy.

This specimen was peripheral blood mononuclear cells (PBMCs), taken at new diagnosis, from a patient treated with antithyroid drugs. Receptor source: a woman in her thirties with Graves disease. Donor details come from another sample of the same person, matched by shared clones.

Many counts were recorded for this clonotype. DNA for the CDR3: TGTGCCAGCAGTTTTAGCCTAGCGGGAGGGCCGAAGCAGTTCTTC. Translated, it gives CASSFSLAGGPKQFF. V is TRBV28 and J is TRBJ2-1; 12 nucleotides match TRBD2. The J segment lost 11 bases and the V segment lost 3 bases, leaving 8 bases of the junction unmatched. The CDR3 spans 15 residues. Per germline, CDR1 MDHEN and CDR2 SYDVKM.

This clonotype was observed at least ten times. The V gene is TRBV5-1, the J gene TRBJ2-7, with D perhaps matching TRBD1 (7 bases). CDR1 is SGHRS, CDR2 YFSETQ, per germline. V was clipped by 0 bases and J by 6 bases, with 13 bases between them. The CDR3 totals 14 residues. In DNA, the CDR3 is TGCGCCAGCAGCTTGGGGCAGGGGGGACGCGAGCAGTACTTC. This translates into CASSLGQGGREQYF. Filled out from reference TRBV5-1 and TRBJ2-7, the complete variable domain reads KAGVTQTPRYLIKTRGQQVTLSCSPISGHRSVSWYQQTPGQGLQFLFEYFSETQRNKGNFPGRFSGRQFSNSRSEMNVSTLELGDSALYLCASSLGQGGREQYFGPGTRLTVT.

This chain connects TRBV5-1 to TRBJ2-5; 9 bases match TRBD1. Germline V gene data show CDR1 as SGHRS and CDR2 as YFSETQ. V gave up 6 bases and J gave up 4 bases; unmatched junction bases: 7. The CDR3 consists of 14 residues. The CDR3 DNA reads TGCGCCAGCAACCCACAGGGGGCGTCAGAGACCCAGTACTTC. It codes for CASNPQGASETQYF.

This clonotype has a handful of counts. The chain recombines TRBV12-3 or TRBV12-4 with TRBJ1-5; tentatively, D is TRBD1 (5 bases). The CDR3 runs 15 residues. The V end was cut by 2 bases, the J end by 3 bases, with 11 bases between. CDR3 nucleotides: TGTGCCAGCAGTTTAAGAGGGGTCGACAATCAGCCCCAGCATTTT. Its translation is CASSLRGVDNQPQHF.

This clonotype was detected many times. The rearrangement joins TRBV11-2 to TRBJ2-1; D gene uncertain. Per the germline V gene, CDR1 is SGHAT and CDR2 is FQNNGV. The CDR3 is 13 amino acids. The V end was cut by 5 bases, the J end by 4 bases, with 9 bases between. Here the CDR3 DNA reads TGTGCCAGCAGCAACCTCGCTTACAATGAGCAGTTCTTC. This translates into CASSNLAYNEQFF.

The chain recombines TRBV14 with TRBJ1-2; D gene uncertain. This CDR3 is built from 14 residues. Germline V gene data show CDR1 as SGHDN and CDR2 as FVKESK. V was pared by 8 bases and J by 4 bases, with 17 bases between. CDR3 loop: CASSPDPTPYGYTF. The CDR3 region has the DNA TGTGCCAGCTCCCCGGACCCGACCCCCTATGGCTACACCTTC. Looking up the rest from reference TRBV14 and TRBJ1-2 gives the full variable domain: EAGVTQFPSHSVIEKGQTVTLRCDPISGHDNLYWYRRVMGKEIKFLLHFVKESKQDESGMPNNRFLAERTGGTYSTLKVQPAELEDSGVYFCASSPDPTPYGYTFGSGTRLTVV.

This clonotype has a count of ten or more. In DNA, the CDR3 is TGTGCCAGCACTAGCGGGAGTTACACCGGGGAGCTGTTTTTT. Translated: CASTSGSYTGELFF. The chain combines TRBV2 with TRBJ2-2; 10 bases align to TRBD2. The germline gives CDR1 SNHLY, CDR2 FYNNEI. The CDR3 length is 14 residues. Trimming took 7 bases from V and 3 from J; bases not matched to a gene: 2.

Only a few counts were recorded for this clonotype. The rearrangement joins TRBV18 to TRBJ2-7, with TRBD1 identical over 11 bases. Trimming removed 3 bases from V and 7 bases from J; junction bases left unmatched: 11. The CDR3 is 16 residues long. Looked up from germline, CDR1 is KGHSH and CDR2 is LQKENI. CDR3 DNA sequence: TGTGCCAGCTCACCCGGAACGGACAGGGGGCAGGGAGAGCAGTACTTC. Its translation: CASSPGTDRGQGEQYF.

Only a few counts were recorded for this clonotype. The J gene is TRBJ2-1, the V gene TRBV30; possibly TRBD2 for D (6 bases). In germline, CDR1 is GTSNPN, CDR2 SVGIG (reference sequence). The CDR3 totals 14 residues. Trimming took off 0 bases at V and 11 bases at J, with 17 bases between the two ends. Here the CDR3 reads CAWSVIGGGYKQFF. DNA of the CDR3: TGTGCCTGGAGTGTCATTGGGGGAGGTTATAAGCAGTTCTTC.

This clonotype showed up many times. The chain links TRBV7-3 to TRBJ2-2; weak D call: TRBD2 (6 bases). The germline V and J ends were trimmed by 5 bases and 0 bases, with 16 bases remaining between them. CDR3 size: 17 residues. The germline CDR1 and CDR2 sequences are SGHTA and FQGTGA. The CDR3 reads CASSPMGLSANTGELFF. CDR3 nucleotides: TGTGCCAGCAGCCCGATGGGACTCTCTGCGAACACCGGGGAGCTGTTTTTT.

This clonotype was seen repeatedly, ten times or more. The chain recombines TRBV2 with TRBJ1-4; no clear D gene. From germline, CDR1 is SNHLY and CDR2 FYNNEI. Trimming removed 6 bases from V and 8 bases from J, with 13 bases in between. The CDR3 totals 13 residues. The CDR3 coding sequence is TGTGCCAGCAGAGATCCGGCGGGAGAAAAACTGTTTTTT. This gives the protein CASRDPAGEKLFF.

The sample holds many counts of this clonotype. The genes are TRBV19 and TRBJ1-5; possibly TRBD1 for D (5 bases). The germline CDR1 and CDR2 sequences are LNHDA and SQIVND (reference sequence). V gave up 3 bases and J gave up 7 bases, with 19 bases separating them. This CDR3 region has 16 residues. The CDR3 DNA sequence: TGTGCCAGTAGTATTGACAGAGCTATAGCTGGACAGCCCCAGCATTTT. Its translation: CASSIDRAIAGQPQHF.

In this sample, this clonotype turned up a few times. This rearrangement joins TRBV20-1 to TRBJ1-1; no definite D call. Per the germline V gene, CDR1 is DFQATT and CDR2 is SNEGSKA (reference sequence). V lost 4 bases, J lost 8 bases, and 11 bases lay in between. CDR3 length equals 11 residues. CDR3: CSATAGLEAFF. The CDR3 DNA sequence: TGCAGTGCTACAGCAGGCTTGGAAGCTTTCTTT.

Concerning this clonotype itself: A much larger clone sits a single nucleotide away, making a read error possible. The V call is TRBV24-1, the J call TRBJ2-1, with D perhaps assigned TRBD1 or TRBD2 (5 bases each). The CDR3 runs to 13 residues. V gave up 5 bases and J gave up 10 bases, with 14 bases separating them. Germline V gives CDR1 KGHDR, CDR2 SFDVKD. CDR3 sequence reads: CATSGRDLYEQFF. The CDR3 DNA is TGTGCCACCAGTGGACGGGACCTCTACGAGCAGTTCTTC.

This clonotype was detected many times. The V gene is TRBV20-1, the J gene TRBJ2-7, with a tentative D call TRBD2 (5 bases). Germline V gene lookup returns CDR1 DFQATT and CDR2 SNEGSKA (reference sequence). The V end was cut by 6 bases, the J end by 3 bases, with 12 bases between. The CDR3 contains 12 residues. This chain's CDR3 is CSARRTSYEQYF. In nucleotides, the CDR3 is TGCAGTGCGAGGAGGACGAGCTACGAGCAGTACTTC.

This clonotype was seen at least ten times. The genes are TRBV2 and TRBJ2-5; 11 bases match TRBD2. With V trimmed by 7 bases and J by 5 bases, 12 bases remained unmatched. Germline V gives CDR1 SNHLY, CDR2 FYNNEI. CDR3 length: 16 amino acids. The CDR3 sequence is CASKGTSGRIGETQYF. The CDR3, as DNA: TGTGCCAGCAAAGGGACTAGCGGTCGAATTGGCGAGACCCAGTACTTC.

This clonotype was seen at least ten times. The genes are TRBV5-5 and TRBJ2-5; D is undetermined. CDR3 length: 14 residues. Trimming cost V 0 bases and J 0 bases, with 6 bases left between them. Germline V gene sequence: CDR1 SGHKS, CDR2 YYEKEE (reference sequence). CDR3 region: CASSLGDNQETQYF. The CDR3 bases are TGTGCCAGCAGCTTGGGAGACAACCAAGAGACCCAGTACTTC.

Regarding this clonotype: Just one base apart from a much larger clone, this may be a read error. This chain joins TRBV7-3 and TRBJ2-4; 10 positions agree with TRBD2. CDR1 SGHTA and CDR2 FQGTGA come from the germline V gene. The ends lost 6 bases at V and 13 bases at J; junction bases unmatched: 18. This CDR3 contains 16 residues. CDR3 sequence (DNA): TGTGCCAGCAGATCCCCCGGGACTAGCGCCTACAATGAGCAGTACTTC. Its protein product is CASRSPGTSAYNEQYF.

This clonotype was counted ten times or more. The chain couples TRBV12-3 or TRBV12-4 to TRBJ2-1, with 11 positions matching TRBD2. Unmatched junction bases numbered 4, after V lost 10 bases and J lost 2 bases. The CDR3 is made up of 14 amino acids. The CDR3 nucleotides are TGTGCCACCGCGACTAGCGGGGCCTACAATGAGCAGTTCTTC. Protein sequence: CATATSGAYNEQFF.